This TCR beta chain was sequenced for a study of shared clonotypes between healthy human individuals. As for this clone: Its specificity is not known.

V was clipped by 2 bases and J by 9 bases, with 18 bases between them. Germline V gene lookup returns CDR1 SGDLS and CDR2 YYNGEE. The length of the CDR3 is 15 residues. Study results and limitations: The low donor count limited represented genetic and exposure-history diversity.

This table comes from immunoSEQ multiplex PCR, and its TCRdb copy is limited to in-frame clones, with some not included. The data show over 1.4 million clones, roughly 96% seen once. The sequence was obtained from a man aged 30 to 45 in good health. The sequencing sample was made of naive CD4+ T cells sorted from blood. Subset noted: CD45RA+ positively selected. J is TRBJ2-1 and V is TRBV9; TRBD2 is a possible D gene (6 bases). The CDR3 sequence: CASSVSNAGMGEQFF. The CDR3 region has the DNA TGTGCCAGCAGCGTTTCTAATGCGGGGATGGGTGAGCAGTTCTTC.